These 27 T cell receptor beta chains originate from one sample sequenced in a study of T cells after yellow fever vaccination. TCRdb used MiXCR to reprocess the 5' RACE reads, holding one entry per CDR3 protein. The table records about 400,000 distinct CDR3 sequences, around 6.4% of them present only once. The sample consisted of PBMCs, taken 5 days after the yellow fever booster vaccination. These receptors were collected from a man aged 30-40 years who received the YFV17D yellow fever vaccine.

In this sample, this clonotype turned up many times. The genes are TRBV10-3 and TRBJ2-7; the D gene is possibly TRBD1 (6 bases). Germline CDR1 is ENHRY and CDR2 is SYGVKD. This CDR3 has 11 amino acids. Trimming cost V 3 bases and J 7 bases, with 7 bases left between them. The DNA of the CDR3 is TGTGCCATCAGTGAAGACAGGGAGCAGTACTTC. It codes for CAISEDREQYF.

This clonotype appeared a few times. The chain links TRBV20-1 to TRBJ1-5, with a weak D call TRBD1 (6 bases). CDR1 is DFQATT and CDR2 is SNEGSKA in the germline V gene (reference sequence). The CDR3 contains 15 residues. V was clipped by 6 bases and J by 3 bases, with 18 bases between them. CDR3 amino acids: CSARIPGAFNQPQHF. The CDR3 region has the DNA TGCAGTGCGCGAATCCCGGGGGCCTTCAATCAGCCCCAGCATTTT.

In its sample, this clonotype was seen a few times. CDR3 in amino acids: CASSQAMGRQGVSQPQHF. The CDR3 DNA sequence: TGCGCCAGCAGCCAAGCGATGGGAAGGCAGGGCGTCAGTCAGCCCCAGCATTTT. This rearrangement joins TRBV4-3 to TRBJ1-5; D possibly corresponds to TRBD1 (5 bases). This CDR3 has 18 residues. The germline V gene has CDR1 LGHNA and CDR2 YSLEER. Trimming shortened V by 1 base and J by 6 bases, and 22 bases separated the two germline ends.

The genes are TRBV5-1 and TRBJ2-7; 7 nucleotides line up with TRBD1. The CDR3 is made up of 15 amino acids. V dropped 5 bases and J dropped 0; count of bases not matched to a gene: 8. Germline V CDR1 and CDR2: SGHRS, YFSETQ. CDR3 DNA: TGCGCCAGCAGTCCCTACAGGGGCCCCTCCTACGAGCAGTACTTC. The encoded protein is CASSPYRGPSYEQYF.

This clonotype was seen ten or more times. The chain combines TRBV27 with TRBJ2-7, with 12 bases lining up with TRBD2. Germline CDR1 is MNHEY and CDR2 is SMNVEV (reference sequence). V gave up 6 bases and J gave up 4 bases; unmatched junction bases: 10. This CDR3 is 16 amino acids long. The CDR3 is CASSLFGLAGNYEQYF. The DNA of the CDR3 is TGTGCCAGCAGCCTTTTTGGACTAGCGGGAAATTACGAGCAGTACTTC.

This clonotype was observed many times. This sequence joins TRBV4-3 and TRBJ2-7; TRBD2 aligns across 7 bases. Germline CDR1 reads LGHNA; CDR2 reads YSLEER. This CDR3 is built from 20 residues. The trim removed 0 bases at V and 4 bases at J, leaving 21 bases unmatched. The CDR3 spells CASSQDQSSFGGRAGYEQYF. The CDR3 DNA reads as TGCGCCAGCAGCCAAGATCAATCGAGTTTTGGGGGGAGGGCCGGGTACGAGCAGTACTTC.

The chain recombines TRBV11-2 with TRBJ2-2; 10 bases align to TRBD2. J lost 8 bases, V lost 5 bases, and 20 bases had no gene match. The germline V gene encodes CDR1 SGHAT and CDR2 FQNNGV. CDR3 size: 19 residues. The CDR3 coding sequence is TGTGCCAGCAGCCCTATTACGCCCCTCTCAGCGGGAGGGCCAGGGGAGCTGTTTTTT. Protein sequence: CASSPITPLSAGGPGELFF.

This clonotype has ten or more counts. The gene calls are TRBV12-3 or TRBV12-4 and TRBJ2-2, with 7 bases matching TRBD2. V gave up 1 base and J gave up 8 bases; unmatched junction bases: 4. This CDR3 has 14 amino acids. The CDR3 sequence: CASSLVGGGGELFF. For the CDR3, the DNA is TGTGCCAGCAGTTTAGTCGGCGGGGGTGGGGAGCTGTTTTTT.

This clonotype was found a few times. The chain has TRBV11-2 and TRBJ2-2; tentatively, D is TRBD1 or TRBD2 (5 bases each). V was shortened by 6 bases and J by 3 bases, with 14 bases between the two germline ends. CDR1 is SGHAT and CDR2 is FQNNGV in the germline V gene. The CDR3 loop spans 15 amino acids. Written as DNA, the CDR3 is TGTGCCAGCAGTGGGGACGTATCGGACACCGGGGAGCTGTTTTTT. Amino acid sequence: CASSGDVSDTGELFF. The variable domain in full, with the rest retrieved from reference TRBV11-2 and TRBJ2-2, is EAGVAQSPRYKIIEKRQSVAFWCNPISGHATLYWYQQILGQGPKLLIQFQNNGVVDDSQLPKDRFSAERLKGVDSTLKIQPAKLEDSAVYLCASSGDVSDTGELFFGEGSRLTVL.

This clonotype was seen only a few times. The chain carries TRBV4-3 and TRBJ2-3; D may be TRBD2 (6 bases). CDR3 length: 14 amino acids. V was clipped by 0 bases and J by 4 bases, with 8 bases between them. From germline, CDR1 is LGHNA and CDR2 YSLEER. The CDR3 sequence: CASSQDWRADTQYF. As DNA, the CDR3 is TGCGCCAGCAGCCAAGATTGGAGGGCAGATACGCAGTATTTT.

This clonotype was counted only a few times. One end of the junction varies from germline; a read error may be responsible. The chain recombines TRBV29-1 with TRBJ2-3, with TRBD2 matching 8 bases. This CDR3 comprises 11 residues. Germline assignment: CDR1 SQVTM and CDR2 ANQGSEA. The CDR3 sequence: CSVEPGLGSDF. CDR3 nucleotide sequence: TGCAGCGTGGAACCGGGACTAGGTTCCGATTTT.

This clonotype was picked up a small number of times. The chain combines TRBV2 with TRBJ2-5; TRBD1 aligns across 10 bases. The CDR3 contains 14 residues. The trim removed 6 bases at V and 5 bases at J, leaving 6 bases unmatched. Germline values: CDR1 SNHLY, CDR2 FYNNEI. The CDR3 here is CASSPDRGPETQYF. In nucleotides, the CDR3 is TGTGCCAGCAGCCCAGACAGGGGGCCTGAGACCCAGTACTTC.

The chain links TRBV7-8 to TRBJ2-1, with D perhaps matching TRBD1 (6 bases). Germline V gives CDR1 SGHVS, CDR2 FQNEAQ. Trimming removed 4 bases at V and 2 bases at J, with 15 bases between. The CDR3 sequence is 16 residues long. The CDR3 protein is CASSYGTQAAYNEQFF. The CDR3 DNA is TGTGCCAGCAGCTACGGGACACAAGCGGCCTACAATGAGCAGTTCTTC.

This clonotype appeared many times. The chain employs TRBV14 and TRBJ2-2; unclear D gene. This CDR3 comprises 13 residues. In germline, CDR1 is SGHDN, CDR2 FVKESK. Trimming stripped 3 bases from V and 5 bases from J, with 7 bases between. CDR3 residues: CASSQWPTGELFF. DNA of the CDR3: TGTGCCAGCAGCCAGTGGCCAACCGGGGAGCTGTTTTTT.

The chain has TRBV28 and TRBJ2-1; no reliable D call. CDR1 and CDR2 (germline): MDHEN, SYDVKM. The V end lost 7 bases, the J end lost 0 bases, and 4 bases lay between the germline ends. This CDR3 has 12 residues. Here the CDR3 DNA reads TGTGCCAGCACGAGCTCCTACAATGAGCAGTTCTTC. Translating gives CASTSSYNEQFF.

The chain has TRBV20-1 and TRBJ2-7, with TRBD2 matching over 11 bases. Germline trimming cut 2 bases from V and 2 bases from J; bases unmatched to any gene: 2. The CDR3 spans 14 residues. The germline V gene encodes CDR1 DFQATT and CDR2 SNEGSKA (reference sequence). The CDR3 DNA reads TGCAGTGCTAGACTAGCGGGAGGCGCCTACGAGCAGTACTTC. The encoded protein is CSARLAGGAYEQYF.

This clonotype was counted only a few times. The chain couples TRBV14 to TRBJ2-2; no clear D gene. CDR3 length equals 13 residues. Deletions cut 6 bases from V and 4 bases from J, with 9 bases between. In germline, CDR1 is SGHDN, CDR2 FVKESK. The CDR3 spells CASREFSTGELFF. CDR3 bases: TGTGCCAGCAGAGAGTTCTCCACCGGGGAGCTGTTTTTT.

This clonotype was seen a handful of times. The chain is built from TRBV6-1 and TRBJ1-5; 8 nucleotides align to TRBD1. With V trimmed by 5 bases and J by 7 bases, 10 bases remained unmatched. CDR1 is MNHNS and CDR2 is SASEGT in the germline V gene. The CDR3 has 15 amino acids. The CDR3 DNA sequence: TGTGCCAGCAGTCCCGGACAGGGAGGTTACCAGCCCCAGCATTTT. This sequence encodes CASSPGQGGYQPQHF.

This clonotype was picked up many times. Sequence at one end of the junction differs from germline and may be a read error. V and J are TRBV12-3 or TRBV12-4 and TRBJ2-5; possible D gene TRBD1, 6 bases. The CDR3 spans 14 residues. The CDR3 loop reads CASSLGGVGETQYF. The CDR3, as DNA: TGTGCCAGCAGCTTAGGGGGAGTGGGGGAGACCCAGTACTTC.

This clonotype has a count of ten or more. The chain couples TRBV25-1 to TRBJ1-4; maybe TRBD1 (6 bases). V was cut by 1 base and J by 0 bases, with 9 bases left in between. Germline CDR1 MGHDK, CDR2 SYGVNS. There are 16 residues in the CDR3. CDR3 sequence (DNA): TGTGCCAGCAGTGAATGGGGGGGGCCAACTAATGAAAAACTGTTTTTT. This gives the protein CASSEWGGPTNEKLFF.

The J gene is TRBJ2-7, the V gene TRBV20-1; no clear D gene. CDR3 length: 12 residues. Trimming pared 3 bases from V and 3 bases from J, leaving 9 bases between. Germline CDR1 and CDR2: DFQATT and SNEGSKA (reference sequence). This CDR3 is CSASSQDYEQYF. CDR3 sequence (DNA): TGCAGTGCTAGTTCCCAGGACTACGAGCAGTACTTC.

This chain uses TRBV7-2 with TRBJ2-7; 10 bases line up with TRBD1. Trimming cost V 5 bases and J 4 bases; bases outside gene matches: 2. CDR1 SGHTA and CDR2 FQGNSA come from the germline V gene. The length of the CDR3 is 13 residues. The CDR3: CASSEDRGYEQYF. CDR3 in DNA: TGTGCCAGCAGCGAGGACAGGGGGTACGAGCAGTACTTC.

This clonotype has a handful of counts. The CDR3 region is CASSASLGHTEAFF. The CDR3 region has the DNA TGTGCCAGCAGCGCCTCTTTGGGGCATACTGAAGCTTTCTTT. The V and J genes are TRBV5-5 and TRBJ1-1; a weak D match, TRBD1 (5 bases). The CDR3 length is 14 residues. The germline V gene encodes CDR1 SGHKS and CDR2 YYEKEE (reference sequence). The V gene lost 4 bases and the J gene lost 5 bases, with 15 bases spanning the gap.

At least ten counts were recorded for this clonotype. J is TRBJ2-7 and V is TRBV12-3 or TRBV12-4; maybe TRBD1 (6 bases). The CDR3 runs 15 residues. Trimming pared 1 base from V and 3 bases from J, leaving 13 bases between. The DNA for the CDR3 is TGTGCCAGCAGTTTAGGGTCTGGCAGGGGCTACGAGCAGTACTTC. As protein: CASSLGSGRGYEQYF.

V is TRBV14 and J is TRBJ1-1; D may be TRBD1 (5 bases). Germline CDR1 SGHDN, CDR2 FVKESK. The V gene lost 6 bases and the J gene lost 1 base, with 12 bases spanning the gap. There are 14 residues in the CDR3. The DNA of the CDR3 is TGTGCCAGCAGTATGGGACGGACGAACACTGAAGCTTTCTTT. This gives the protein CASSMGRTNTEAFF.

This clonotype has a handful of counts. The chain joins TRBV12-3 or TRBV12-4 to TRBJ2-3, with 9 bases fitting TRBD1. The CDR3 runs 15 residues. V shed 7 bases and J 0 bases; nucleotides not matched to a gene: 5. DNA for the CDR3: TGTGCCAGCACCAGGACAGGGGCGAGCACAGATACGCAGTATTTT. As protein: CASTRTGASTDTQYF.

At least ten counts were recorded for this clonotype. A read error may be the cause here, since a much bigger clone is one base away. The chain couples TRBV6-6 to TRBJ2-7; D gene unclear. Germline V gene sequence: CDR1 MNHNY, CDR2 SVGAGI (reference sequence). The CDR3 contains 11 residues. V shed 2 bases and J shed 5 bases, with 4 bases lying between them. DNA for the CDR3: TGTGCCAGCAGTTACGGGGACGAGCAGTACTTC. This codes for CASSYGDEQYF.